The 21 T cell receptor beta chains given below trace back to one sample, sequenced in a study of glioma-infiltrating T cells after dendritic cell vaccination. The method was immunoSEQ multiplex PCR; TCRdb's version includes in-frame clones alone and lacks a portion of them. Counted here are about 76,000 clones, about nine tenths occurring once; the ten biggest clones make up 2% to 2.5%. Time point in this sample: after dendritic cell vaccination, including at tumor progression/relapse. Sequencing was performed on blood, taken after dendritic cell vaccination. Source of these receptors: a human donor with glioblastoma.

The chain employs TRBV10-3 and TRBJ2-7; TRBD1 matches at 9 bases. CDR3 length equals 14 residues. The J segment lost 2 bases and the V segment lost 4 bases, leaving 3 bases of the junction unmatched. Per germline, CDR1 ENHRY and CDR2 SYGVKD. CDR3: CAISGGQGTYEQYF. As DNA, the CDR3 is TGTGCCATCAGTGGGGGACAGGGTACCTACGAGCAGTACTTC.

The rearrangement links TRBV6-1 to TRBJ2-7; D is possibly TRBD1 (5 bases). The CDR3 covers 15 residues. Germline V lookup: CDR1 MNHNS, CDR2 SASEGT. V was clipped by 1 base and J by 2 bases, with 12 bases between them. DNA of the CDR3: TGTGCCAGCAGTGAAGGTCAGGGAACCACCTACGAGCAGTACTTC. Its protein is CASSEGQGTTYEQYF.

This clone came up once. The V and J genes are TRBV6-5 and TRBJ1-1; D is perhaps TRBD1 (5 bases). CDR3 size: 15 residues. Germline loops: CDR1 MNHEY, CDR2 SVGAGI. Trimming removed 5 bases from V and 5 bases from J, with 18 bases in between. CDR3 in amino acids: CASSGGVRVGTEAFF. Written as DNA, the CDR3 is TGTGCCAGCAGTGGCGGGGTCAGGGTCGGGACTGAAGCTTTCTTT.

The chain couples TRBV7-8 to TRBJ2-3; D is possibly TRBD2 (6 bases). The CDR3 loop spans 16 amino acids. V gave up 0 bases and J gave up 4 bases, with 14 bases separating them. The germline V gene encodes CDR1 SGHVS and CDR2 FQNEAQ. CDR3 in amino acids: CASSLALAPGADTQYF. The CDR3 DNA sequence: TGTGCCAGCAGCTTAGCCCTAGCGCCGGGGGCAGATACGCAGTATTTT.

There are a few counts of this clone. This chain uses TRBV6-6 with TRBJ1-2; D not resolved. V lost 7 bases and J lost 1, with 16 bases in between. The CDR3 covers 15 residues. Germline V gene lookup returns CDR1 MNHNY and CDR2 SVGAGI (reference sequence). The CDR3 nucleotides are TGTGCCAGCAACCCCACCCGGAGGGTTAACTATGGCTACACCTTC. Amino acid sequence: CASNPTRRVNYGYTF.

This clone appeared a single time. The rearrangement joins TRBV7-9 to TRBJ2-7; 13 nucleotides agree with TRBD2. The trim removed 1 base at V and 8 bases at J, leaving 8 bases unmatched. This CDR3 comprises 16 residues. Germline assignment: CDR1 SEHNR and CDR2 FQNEAQ (reference sequence). Written as DNA, the CDR3 is TGTGCCAGCAGCTTAGAGCTTGGGACTAGCGGGATTAAGCAGTACTTC. Amino acids: CASSLELGTSGIKQYF.

In this sample, this clone turned up a few times. J is TRBJ1-6 and V is TRBV27, with TRBD1 matching over 7 bases. CDR3 size: 14 residues. CDR1 is MNHEY and CDR2 is SMNVEV in the germline V gene (reference sequence). Unmatched junction bases numbered 4, after V lost 4 bases and J lost 7 bases. The CDR3 is CASSSETGNSPLHF. CDR3 nucleotides: TGTGCCAGCAGTTCCGAGACAGGGAATTCACCCCTCCACTTT.

The chain carries TRBV12-5 and TRBJ2-7, with D possibly matching TRBD1 (6 bases). With 6 bases removed from V and 2 bases from J, the gap between germline ends came to 17 bases. CDR3 length equals 15 residues. Germline CDR1 and CDR2: LGHNT and FRNRAP. The CDR3 nucleotides read TGTGCTAGTGGCGAACCCGGGACACCCCCCTACGAGCAGTACTTC. It is translated as CASGEPGTPPYEQYF.

The CDR3 protein is CASSVVGTSEETQYF. The CDR3 coding sequence is TGTGCCAGCAGCGTAGTAGGGACTAGTGAAGAGACCCAGTACTTC. The chain links TRBV9 to TRBJ2-5, with 8 bases aligning to TRBD2. CDR1 is SGDLS, CDR2 YYNGEE, per germline. The CDR3 is 15 amino acids. J was trimmed by 3 bases and V by 0 bases; bases with no gene match: 4.

The gene calls are TRBV5-1 and TRBJ1-2; D gene uncertain. V was clipped by 4 bases and J by 8 bases, with 18 bases between them. This CDR3 spans 14 amino acids. Germline CDR1 and CDR2: SGHRS and YFSETQ. Here the CDR3 reads CASSPQWAPEGYTF. The CDR3 DNA reads as TGCGCCAGCAGCCCCCAGTGGGCCCCCGAGGGCTACACCTTC.

The chain is built from TRBV15 and TRBJ2-5; maybe TRBD2 (6 bases). Per the germline V gene, CDR1 is LNHNV and CDR2 is YYDKDF (reference sequence). The CDR3 extends over 16 amino acids. The V and J ends lost 2 bases and 4 bases respectively, with 17 bases between them. The CDR3 here is CATSRNPQGGPETQYF. The DNA of the CDR3 is TGTGCCACCAGCAGAAATCCCCAGGGAGGCCCAGAGACCCAGTACTTC.

This clone has only one observation. This chain joins TRBV10-1 and TRBJ1-2; no firm D call. The CDR3 is made up of 15 amino acids. The germline V gene has CDR1 WNHNN and CDR2 SYGVQD (reference sequence). V gave up 0 bases and J gave up 3 bases, with 11 bases separating them. The DNA of the CDR3 is TGCGCCAGCAGTGAGTCCAGTTTCGGAGACTATGGCTACACCTTC. Its translation is CASSESSFGDYGYTF.

The rearrangement uses TRBV4-2 and TRBJ2-3; the match to TRBD2 covers 9 bases. CDR1 is LGHNA, CDR2 YNFKEQ, per germline. This CDR3 comprises 14 residues. V was pared by 5 bases and J by 6 bases, with 6 bases of the junction left unmatched. For the CDR3, the DNA is TGTGCCAGCAGCTTACGGACTAGCGAGGATACGCAGTATTTT. Its translation: CASSLRTSEDTQYF.

The chain recombines TRBV9 with TRBJ2-3, with D unclear. This CDR3 region has 16 residues. V lost 3 bases and J lost 0, with 14 bases in between. Germline V gene lookup returns CDR1 SGDLS and CDR2 YYNGEE. CDR3 residues: CASSASRKTSTDTQYF. CDR3 DNA: TGTGCCAGCAGCGCATCAAGAAAGACTAGCACAGATACGCAGTATTTT.

V gene TRBV30 combines with J gene TRBJ1-3, with unresolved D. This CDR3 has 13 amino acids. Per germline, CDR1 GTSNPN and CDR2 SVGIG (reference sequence). Trimming removed 0 bases at V and 0 bases at J, with 3 bases between. CDR3 region: CAWSVSSGNTIYF. The CDR3 bases are TGTGCCTGGAGTGTGAGCTCTGGAAACACCATATATTTT.

This clone was observed a single time. The V call is TRBV4-2, the J call TRBJ2-1, with no clear D. The CDR3 runs 14 residues. Trimming removed 5 bases from V and 1 base from J, with 9 bases in between. The germline CDR1 and CDR2 sequences are LGHNA and YNFKEQ. CDR3 sequence: CASSELLSYNEQFF. The DNA of the CDR3 is TGTGCCAGCAGCGAGCTGCTATCCTACAATGAGCAGTTCTTC.

About this clone: An end of the junction does not agree with germline; a read error may underlie this. The chain couples TRBV9 to TRBJ2-7; 7 nucleotides agree with TRBD1. The CDR3 is made up of 14 amino acids. Germline V CDR1 and CDR2: SGDLS, YYNGEE. Here the CDR3 reads CASSVGGQSSEQYF. The CDR3 DNA sequence: TGTGCCAGCAGCGTAGGGGGACAGTCCTCCGAGCAGTACTTC.

This clone was recorded once. The chain employs TRBV4-3 and TRBJ2-5; 11 bases are shared with TRBD2. With V trimmed by 1 base and J by 2 bases, 3 bases remained unmatched. The CDR3 contains 16 residues. Looked up from germline, CDR1 is LGHNA and CDR2 is YSLEER. CDR3 amino acids: CASSQGLAGGQETQYF. Here the CDR3 DNA reads TGCGCCAGCAGCCAAGGGCTAGCGGGAGGACAAGAGACCCAGTACTTC.

This sequence joins TRBV28 and TRBJ1-4; tentatively, D is TRBD1 (5 bases). Deletions cut 2 bases from V and 4 bases from J, with 8 bases between. CDR1 and CDR2 (germline): MDHEN, SYDVKM. This CDR3 is 14 amino acids long. The CDR3 DNA reads TGTGCCAGCAGTTTACAGGGCCTTAATGAAAAACTGTTTTTT. Residues: CASSLQGLNEKLFF.

The V gene is TRBV2, the J gene TRBJ1-4; 9 nucleotides line up with TRBD1. Trimming removed 6 bases from V and 0 bases from J; junction bases left unmatched: 14. Germline CDR1 SNHLY, CDR2 FYNNEI. The CDR3 is 19 residues long. The CDR3 protein is CASRGLTGGPYATNEKLFF. The CDR3 DNA sequence: TGTGCCAGCAGGGGACTGACAGGGGGGCCATATGCAACTAATGAAAAACTGTTTTTT.

The chain uses TRBV7-9 and TRBJ2-5; D is possibly TRBD2 (6 bases). Trimming took off 4 bases at V and 0 bases at J, with 12 bases between the two ends. CDR1 SEHNR and CDR2 FQNEAQ come from the germline V gene (reference sequence). This CDR3 is built from 15 residues. CDR3 DNA sequence: TGTGCCAGCAGCTCCCACCGGGACTACCAAGAGACCCAGTACTTC. Its protein is CASSSHRDYQETQYF.